These 20 T cell receptor beta chains were all obtained from the same sample, sequenced in a study of blood T cell repertoires in COVID-19. Using immunoSEQ multiplex PCR, the repertoire was profiled, and TCRdb retains in-frame clones only, with some absent. Of about 82,000 clones in the sample, about 80% were seen once. The sequencing input was peripheral blood. The receptors were sampled from a middle-aged woman with active or convalescent COVID-19.

This chain links TRBV18 with TRBJ2-5; possible D gene TRBD1, 5 bases. The CDR3 has 14 amino acids. The V end lost 1 base, the J end lost 2 bases, and 8 bases lay between the germline ends. Per the germline V gene, CDR1 is KGHSH and CDR2 is LQKENI. Here the CDR3 DNA reads TGTGCCAGCTCACCACGGCAGGGACAAGAGACCCAGTACTTC. This codes for CASSPRQGQETQYF.

V is TRBV18 and J is TRBJ2-5; D possibly corresponds to TRBD1 (5 bases). Trimming removed 0 bases from V and 0 bases from J, with 11 bases in between. This CDR3 region has 16 residues. Germline V gene sequence: CDR1 KGHSH, CDR2 LQKENI. The CDR3 DNA sequence: TGTGCCAGCTCACCACCGGGGCACTTGTACCAAGAGACCCAGTACTTC. Residues: CASSPPGHLYQETQYF.

The chain combines TRBV3-1 (or the pseudogene TRBV3-2) with TRBJ2-1; no clear D. CDR1 and CDR2 from the germline V gene are LGHDT and YNNKEL (reference sequence). CDR3 length: 15 amino acids. The V and J ends lost 0 bases and 3 bases respectively, with 9 bases between them. CDR3 in DNA: TGTGCCAGCAGCCAAGATCTTGGCAGCTACAATGAGCAGTTCTTC. Encoded protein: CASSQDLGSYNEQFF.

CDR3 sequence (DNA): TGTGCCACCAGCAGAGATTTGACAGGGGGCGTGGAGACCCAGTACTTC. This gives the protein CATSRDLTGGVETQYF. The chain combines TRBV15 with TRBJ2-5; 10 nucleotides agree with TRBD1. The CDR3 spans 16 residues. Germline V CDR1 and CDR2: LNHNV, YYDKDF (reference sequence). The J segment lost 5 bases and the V segment lost 0 bases, leaving 6 bases of the junction unmatched.

This chain links TRBV6-6 with TRBJ2-7; 10 nucleotides match TRBD2. Germline-derived CDR1 and CDR2 are MNHNY and SVGAGI (reference sequence). The trim removed 6 bases at V and 6 bases at J, leaving 8 bases unmatched. The length of the CDR3 is 14 residues. DNA for the CDR3: TGTGCCAGCAGACCTGAGCGGGAGGGCGGCGAGCAGTACTTC. Translation: CASRPEREGGEQYF.

The chain has TRBV28 and TRBJ2-3; 9 bases agree with TRBD2. Germline V gives CDR1 MDHEN, CDR2 SYDVKM. CDR3 length equals 15 residues. J gave up 0 bases and V 5 bases, and 3 bases lay outside the gene matches. CDR3 sequence: CASSASGASTDTQYF. The CDR3 DNA reads TGTGCCAGCAGTGCTAGCGGGGCTAGCACAGATACGCAGTATTTT.

The chain uses TRBV28 and TRBJ1-5, with D hard to call. The CDR3 is made up of 16 amino acids. Trimming pared 4 bases from V and 0 bases from J, leaving 13 bases between. Per the germline V gene, CDR1 is MDHEN and CDR2 is SYDVKM. This chain's CDR3 is CASSWGVVGSNQPQHF. In nucleotides, the CDR3 is TGTGCCAGCAGTTGGGGAGTTGTGGGTAGCAATCAGCCCCAGCATTTT.

The chain links TRBV6-2 or TRBV6-3 to TRBJ2-5; TRBD2 is a possible D gene (7 bases). The CDR3 consists of 16 residues. V was shortened by 0 bases and J by 2 bases, with 13 bases between the two germline ends. Germline-derived CDR1 and CDR2 are MNHEY and SVGEGT. DNA for the CDR3: TGTGCCAGCAGTTACTCGGGGGGGGCGGCACAAGAGACCCAGTACTTC. Amino acid sequence: CASSYSGGAAQETQYF.

This clone was counted between two and nine times. The rearrangement links TRBV3-1 (or the pseudogene TRBV3-2) to TRBJ1-3; the D gene is possibly TRBD1 (5 bases). This CDR3 region has 14 residues. Germline assignment: CDR1 LGHDT and CDR2 YNNKEL (reference sequence). V lost 4 bases and J 4 bases, leaving 11 bases between the germline ends. CDR3 protein: CASSPRQFGNTIYF. The DNA for the CDR3 is TGTGCCAGCAGCCCACGACAGTTCGGAAACACCATATATTTT.

Turning to this clone: One end of the junction fails to match germline, which may point to a read error. The V call is TRBV6-2 or TRBV6-3, the J call TRBJ2-3, with TRBD2 matching 10 bases. The CDR3 is 17 amino acids. Germline V lookup: CDR1 MNHEY, CDR2 SVGEGT. DNA for the CDR3: TGTGCCAGCAGTTATGCCTCGAAGCGGGGGGGCACATATACGCAGTATTTT. Protein sequence: CASSYASKRGGTYTQYF.

This clone has only one observation. V is TRBV5-1 and J is TRBJ2-1; 7 positions agree with TRBD2. The CDR3 is 16 residues long. V lost 0 bases to trimming and J lost 4 bases; unmatched junction nucleotides: 7. CDR1 SGHRS and CDR2 YFSETQ come from the germline V gene. The chain's CDR3 is CASSLASGGLYNEQFF. DNA for the CDR3: TGCGCCAGCAGCTTGGCCTCGGGGGGACTATACAATGAGCAGTTCTTC.

This clone was recorded many times. The chain links TRBV5-4 to TRBJ2-5; D possibly corresponds to TRBD1 (5 bases). The V end was cut by 0 bases, the J end by 3 bases, with 9 bases between. Germline lookup yields CDR1 SGHNT and CDR2 YYREEE (reference sequence). CDR3 length: 14 amino acids. This CDR3 reads CASSLARAEETQYF. The DNA of the CDR3 is TGTGCCAGCAGCTTGGCCAGGGCAGAAGAGACCCAGTACTTC. Full variable domain (missing parts from reference TRBV5-4 and TRBJ2-5): ETGVTQSPTHLIKTRGQQVTLRCSSQSGHNTVSWYQQALGQGPQFIFQYYREEENGRGNFPPRFSGLQFPNYSSELNVNALELDDSALYLCASSLARAEETQYFGPGTRLLVL.

The chain links TRBV24-1 to TRBJ2-2, with D tentatively TRBD2 (6 bases). The CDR3 is 12 amino acids. The germline V and J ends were trimmed by 9 bases and 6 bases, with 10 bases remaining between them. The germline CDR1 and CDR2 sequences are KGHDR and SFDVKD. This CDR3 is CATSASAGELFF. As DNA, the CDR3 is TGTGCCACCTCGGCTAGCGCCGGGGAGCTGTTTTTT.

The gene calls are TRBV28 and TRBJ2-7, with 8 bases lining up with TRBD2. Germline V CDR1 and CDR2: MDHEN, SYDVKM. Trimming cost V 1 base and J 2 bases; bases outside gene matches: 4. The CDR3 has 15 residues. The CDR3 sequence is CASSLFTSGTYEQYF. In DNA form, the CDR3 reads TGTGCCAGCAGTTTATTCACTAGCGGTACCTACGAGCAGTACTTC.

The chain links TRBV6-4 to TRBJ2-5; D not certain. Trimming took 1 base from V and 0 from J, leaving 18 bases between them. Per the germline V gene, CDR1 is MRHNA and CDR2 is SNTAGT. This CDR3 has 18 amino acids. CDR3 sequence reads: CASSDWPDSPQYQETQYF. The CDR3 nucleotides read TGTGCCAGCAGTGACTGGCCAGATTCCCCTCAGTACCAAGAGACCCAGTACTTC.

The rearrangement joins TRBV2 to TRBJ1-1; 7 bases fit TRBD1. Germline CDR1 and CDR2: SNHLY and FYNNEI. The CDR3 loop spans 14 amino acids. The V segment lost 6 bases and the J segment 4 bases; nucleotides outside the gene matches: 8. Here the CDR3 DNA reads TGTGCCAGCAGCCATGACAGGGTGGCCACTGAAGCTTTCTTT. Its protein product is CASSHDRVATEAFF.

V gene TRBV21-1 combines with J gene TRBJ2-7; the D segment call TRBD1 is taken from the table without a DNA check. TRBV21-1 is classified as a pseudogene. The CDR3 is made up of 16 amino acids. CDR3 in amino acids: CASSNLTGGNTYEQYF. The CDR3 bases are TGTGCCAGCAGCAATCTGACAGGCGGAAATACCTACGAGCAGTACTTC.

The chain couples TRBV12-3 or TRBV12-4 to TRBJ1-2; D is possibly TRBD1 (5 bases). There are 13 residues in the CDR3. V was trimmed by 4 bases and J by 8 bases, leaving 14 bases between them. DNA of the CDR3: TGTGCCAGCAGTTACGGGGGAGTCGACGGCTACACCTTC. Translating gives CASSYGGVDGYTF.

A single count supports this clone. The J gene is TRBJ2-5, the V gene TRBV3-1 (or the pseudogene TRBV3-2), with 7 bases identical to TRBD2. CDR1 is LGHDT and CDR2 is YNNKEL in the germline V gene (reference sequence). The CDR3 covers 14 residues. V shed 7 bases, J shed 2 bases, and the junction held 7 bases outside the gene matches. The CDR3 DNA sequence: TGTGCCAGCAAGGGGCGGGAGTGGCAAGAGACCCAGTACTTC. Translating it yields CASKGREWQETQYF.

V and J are TRBV19 and TRBJ2-1; D perhaps matches TRBD2 (6 bases). Germline assignment: CDR1 LNHDA and CDR2 SQIVND (reference sequence). V lost 5 bases to trimming and J lost 7 bases, with 15 bases between them. This CDR3 is 14 amino acids long. CDR3 sequence reads: CASSSGAGPNEQFF. CDR3 coding DNA: TGTGCCAGTAGTTCGGGAGCGGGCCCAAATGAGCAGTTCTTC.